A single sample is the source of the 11 T cell receptor beta chains below, sequenced in a study of OX40 agonist ivuxolimab in advanced cancers. Method: immunoSEQ multiplex PCR; TCRdb's copy keeps in-frame clones and lacks some. The sample shows about 7,000 clones, over 60% of them seen only once. The sample here was CD4+ or CD8+ T cells sorted from blood, taken in a trial of the OX40 agonist ivuxolimab. Receptor source: an adult with an advanced solid tumor such as melanoma, head and neck, liver or kidney cancer.

This sequence joins TRBV4-3 and TRBJ2-2; D gene unclear. V lost 2 bases to trimming and J lost 8 bases, with 12 bases between them. The V gene's germline CDR1 is LGHNA and CDR2 YSLEER. The CDR3 runs 14 residues. The CDR3 DNA sequence: TGCGCCAGCAGCCAAAGATTTGGAAAGGGGGAGCTGTTTTTT. It is translated as CASSQRFGKGELFF.

The chain joins TRBV5-6 to TRBJ2-2; D remains unclear. This CDR3 has 15 residues. Per germline, CDR1 SGHDT and CDR2 YYEEEE. V lost 3 bases and J lost 0, with 9 bases in between. The CDR3 reads CASSWVTSNTGELFF. The CDR3 DNA is TGTGCCAGCAGCTGGGTGACATCGAACACCGGGGAGCTGTTTTTT.

The J gene is TRBJ2-3, the V gene TRBV6-4; 10 bases line up with TRBD1. The V gene's germline CDR1 is MRHNA and CDR2 SNTAGT. The J segment lost 1 base and the V segment lost 2 bases, leaving 0 bases of the junction unmatched. The CDR3 is 15 amino acids. CDR3 sequence (DNA): TGTGCCAGCAGTGACGGGACAGGGGGCACAGATACGCAGTATTTT. Residues: CASSDGTGGTDTQYF.

CDR3 nucleotides: TGTGCCAGCAGTTACGCCGAGCGGGAGGGGTATGAGACCCAGTACTTC. Residues: CASSYAEREGYETQYF. This chain connects TRBV6-5 to TRBJ2-5; 10 bases fit TRBD2. This CDR3 comprises 16 residues. The ends lost 2 bases at V and 5 bases at J; junction bases unmatched: 8. Germline V CDR1 and CDR2: MNHEY, SVGAGI.

Comments on this clone: A read error may explain this, as a much larger clone is one base away. The chain recombines TRBV29-1 with TRBJ1-2, with TRBD1 as a possible D gene (6 bases). CDR1 and CDR2 from the germline V gene are SQVTM and ANQGSEA. This CDR3 spans 14 amino acids. The CDR3 sequence is CSAADERGLDGHTF. CDR3 in DNA: TGCAGCGCGGCCGACGAACGGGGGCTGGATGGCCACACCTTC.

This clone occurred a few times. The CDR3 DNA reads as TGTGCCAGCAGCCCCCGACTAGCGGGAGTTCCGAACAATGAGCAGTTCTTC. Translated: CASSPRLAGVPNNEQFF. The gene calls are TRBV13 and TRBJ2-1; TRBD2 matches at 12 bases. The J segment lost 5 bases and the V segment lost 5 bases, leaving 10 bases of the junction unmatched. Germline values: CDR1 PRHDT, CDR2 FYEKMQ (reference sequence). This CDR3 has 17 amino acids.

This clone was recorded only once. This chain links TRBV19 with TRBJ2-7; 10 nucleotides line up with TRBD2. The germline gives CDR1 LNHDA, CDR2 SQIVND (reference sequence). This CDR3 has 16 residues. J was trimmed by 4 bases and V by 4 bases; bases with no gene match: 10. The CDR3: CASSTRLAGVRYEQYF. DNA for the CDR3: TGTGCCAGTAGTACGCGTCTAGCGGGAGTACGGTACGAGCAGTACTTC.

This sequence joins TRBV9 and TRBJ1-4; weak D call: TRBD1 (6 bases). The CDR3 totals 15 residues. CDR1 and CDR2 from the germline V gene are SGDLS and YYNGEE. Deletions cut 0 bases from V and 7 bases from J, with 13 bases between. The CDR3 sequence: CASSVENGGSEKLFF. CDR3 in DNA: TGTGCCAGCAGCGTAGAAAACGGGGGCAGTGAAAAACTGTTTTTT.

This chain connects TRBV10-2 to TRBJ1-5; the match to TRBD1 covers 10 bases. CDR3 length equals 15 residues. The germline V gene has CDR1 WSHSY and CDR2 SAAADI. Losses at the gene ends were 6 bases for V and 1 base for J; bases not matched to a gene: 3. CDR3 DNA: TGCGCCAGCAGGACAGGGGGCGCAAGCAATCAGCCCCAGCATTTT. Residues: CASRTGGASNQPQHF.

The rearrangement links TRBV14 to TRBJ2-7; the D is unclear. Trimming took off 0 bases at V and 2 bases at J, with 5 bases between the two ends. Germline loops: CDR1 SGHDN, CDR2 FVKESK. CDR3 length: 13 amino acids. CDR3 region: CASSQDSTYEQYF. As DNA, the CDR3 is TGTGCCAGCAGCCAAGATTCAACCTACGAGCAGTACTTC.

The chain combines TRBV7-7 with TRBJ2-7; D could derive from TRBD1 or TRBD2 (6 bases each). Germline loops: CDR1 SSHAT, CDR2 FNYEAQ (reference sequence). CDR3 length: 15 amino acids. Trimming removed 1 base at V and 2 bases at J, with 12 bases between. The CDR3 is CASSLGPGEAYEQYF. For the CDR3, the DNA is TGTGCCAGCAGCTTAGGTCCAGGGGAGGCCTACGAGCAGTACTTC.